A selection of T cell receptor beta chains follows, all from one sample in a study of blood T cell repertoires in COVID-19. The table came from immunoSEQ multiplex PCR; TCRdb's copy has only in-frame clones and leaves some out. The sample lists some 120,000 clones, 80% to 85% seen once, with more than 3% in the top ten. Input material: peripheral blood. These receptors all stem from a woman aged 45-60 years with acute or convalescent COVID-19. The CDR3 runs from the conserved cysteine through the conserved F or W.

TRBV19	TRBJ1-1	CASSINRVPEAFF
TRBV19	TRBJ1-2	CASNLQGLDYGYTF
TRBV6-6	TRBJ2-1	CASSDSGGGRRFF
TRBV2	TRBJ2-7	CASSEAPPWYSTYEQYF
TRBV7-9	TRBJ1-2	CASSPGLGSRVYGYTF
TRBV5-1	TRBJ2-3	CASSLLGGTDTQYF
TRBV4-2	TRBJ1-2	CASSRNPGQDYGYTF
TRBV21-1	TRBJ1-5	CASSKCGGESNQPQHF
TRBV7-6	TRBJ2-5	CASSLSGTGPLQETQYF
TRBV19	TRBJ1-3	CASSKGGGLQNTIYF
TRBV29-1	TRBJ2-7	CSVGTGYEQYF
TRBV5-1	TRBJ2-7	CASSLDGQGAGQYF
TRBV18	TRBJ1-3	CASSPLGTGTPGNTIYF
TRBV18	TRBJ2-3	CASSPGTTDTQYF
TRBV19	TRBJ2-2	CASSKGAQVTGELFF
TRBV3-1/TRBV3-2	TRBJ1-6	CASSPTGSMDSPLHF
TRBV5-1	TRBJ1-1	CASSPKQKTGLVREAFF
TRBV2	TRBJ1-5	CASRGGTGGFQPQHF
TRBV29-1	TRBJ1-3	CSVVEGGTSSGNTIYF
TRBV13	TRBJ2-3	CASSSGGQGARSTDTQYF
TRBV6-1	TRBJ1-5	CASSDRDSPQHF
TRBV6-5	TRBJ2-2	CASGRKQTNTGELFF
TRBV18	TRBJ2-3	CASSLGQRRTDTQYF
TRBV5-8	TRBJ1-5	CASSWKSGDIRGPQHF
TRBV29-1	TRBJ2-5	CSVTSGESTQYF
TRBV10-3	TRBJ1-5	CAISGGNAQPQHF
TRBV19	TRBJ2-7	CASNSPGLNYEQYF
TRBV18	TRBJ2-2	CASSPGLAGVTGELFF
TRBV25-1	TRBJ1-4	CASKGRSVKDEKLFF
TRBV6-5	TRBJ2-1	CASSVEAGSYNEQFF
TRBV4-1	TRBJ2-7	CASSHSWDRGVYEQYF
TRBV5-4	TRBJ1-1	CASSLAPDRGGTEAFF
TRBV7-9	TRBJ2-5	CASSRSTDEETQYF
TRBV3-1/TRBV3-2	TRBJ2-2	CASSQERYRGNTGELFF
TRBV2	TRBJ2-5	CASRSLAGETQYF
TRBV13	TRBJ1-5	CASSLGQGGVGNQPQHF
TRBV28	TRBJ1-1	CASRGLSEAFF
TRBV18	TRBJ1-4	CASSPQGAGTNEKLFF
TRBV2	TRBJ2-7	CASSDGQLPPYEQYF
TRBV19	TRBJ1-5	CASSIRGTGQPQHF
TRBV19	TRBJ2-7	CASSTQGYEQYF
TRBV5-1	TRBJ2-1	CASSLATLAGFNEQFF
TRBV5-1	TRBJ2-7	CASSLEGGQNWSYEQYF
TRBV3-1/TRBV3-2	TRBJ2-1	CASSQRALAGGAHEQFF